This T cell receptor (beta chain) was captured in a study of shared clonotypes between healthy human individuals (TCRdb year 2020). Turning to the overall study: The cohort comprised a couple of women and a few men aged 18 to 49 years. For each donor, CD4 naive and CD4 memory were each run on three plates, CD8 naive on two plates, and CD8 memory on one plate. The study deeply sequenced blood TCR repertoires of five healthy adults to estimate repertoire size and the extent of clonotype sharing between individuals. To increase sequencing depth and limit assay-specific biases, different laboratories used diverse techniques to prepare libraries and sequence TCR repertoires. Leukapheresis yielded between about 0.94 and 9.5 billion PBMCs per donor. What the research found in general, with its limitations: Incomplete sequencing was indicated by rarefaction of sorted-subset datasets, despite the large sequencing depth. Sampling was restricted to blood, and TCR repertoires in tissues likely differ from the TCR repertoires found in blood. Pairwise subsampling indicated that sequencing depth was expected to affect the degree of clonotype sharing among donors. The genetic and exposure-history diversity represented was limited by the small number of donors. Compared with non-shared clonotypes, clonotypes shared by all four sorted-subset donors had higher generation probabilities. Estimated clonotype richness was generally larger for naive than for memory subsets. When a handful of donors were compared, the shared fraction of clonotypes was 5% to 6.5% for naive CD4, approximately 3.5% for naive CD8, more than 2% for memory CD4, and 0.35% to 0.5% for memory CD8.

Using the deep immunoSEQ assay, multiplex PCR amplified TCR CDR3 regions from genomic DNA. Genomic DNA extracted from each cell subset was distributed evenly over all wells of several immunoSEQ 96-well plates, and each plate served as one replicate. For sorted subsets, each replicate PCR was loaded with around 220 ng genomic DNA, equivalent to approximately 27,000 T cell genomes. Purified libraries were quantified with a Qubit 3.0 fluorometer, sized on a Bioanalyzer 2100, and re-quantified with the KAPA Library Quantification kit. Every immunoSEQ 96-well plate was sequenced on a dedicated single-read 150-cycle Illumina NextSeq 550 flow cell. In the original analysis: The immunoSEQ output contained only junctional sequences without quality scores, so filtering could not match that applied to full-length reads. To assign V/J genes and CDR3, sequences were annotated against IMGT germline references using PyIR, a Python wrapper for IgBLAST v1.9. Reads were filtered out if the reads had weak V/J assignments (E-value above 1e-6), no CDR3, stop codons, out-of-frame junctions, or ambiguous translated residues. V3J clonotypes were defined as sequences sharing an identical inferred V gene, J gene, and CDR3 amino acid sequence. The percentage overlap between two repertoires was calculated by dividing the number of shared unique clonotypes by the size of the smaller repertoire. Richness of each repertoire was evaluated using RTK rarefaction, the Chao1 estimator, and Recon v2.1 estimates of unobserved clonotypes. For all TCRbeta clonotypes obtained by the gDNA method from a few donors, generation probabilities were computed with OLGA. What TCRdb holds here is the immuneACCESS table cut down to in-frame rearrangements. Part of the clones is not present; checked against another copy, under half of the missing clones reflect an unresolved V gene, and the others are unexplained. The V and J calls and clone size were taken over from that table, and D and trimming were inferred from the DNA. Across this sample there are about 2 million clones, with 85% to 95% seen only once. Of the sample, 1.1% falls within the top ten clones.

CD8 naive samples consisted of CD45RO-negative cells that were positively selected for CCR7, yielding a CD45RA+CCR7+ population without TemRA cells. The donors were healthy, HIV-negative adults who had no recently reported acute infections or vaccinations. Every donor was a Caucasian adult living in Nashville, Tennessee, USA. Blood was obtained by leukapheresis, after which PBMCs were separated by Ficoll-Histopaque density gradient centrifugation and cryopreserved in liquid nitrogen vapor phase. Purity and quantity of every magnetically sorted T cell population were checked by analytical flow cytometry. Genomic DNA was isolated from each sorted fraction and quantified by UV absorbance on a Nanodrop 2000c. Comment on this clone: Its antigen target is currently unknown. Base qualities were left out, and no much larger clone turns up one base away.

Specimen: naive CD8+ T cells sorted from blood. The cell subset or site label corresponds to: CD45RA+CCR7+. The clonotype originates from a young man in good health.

Read as DNA, the sequence is TGTGCCAGCAGTGGATACCACTACGAGCAGTACTTC. Its translation is CASSGYHYEQYF. This chain joins TRBV6-1 to TRBJ2-7, with the D gene call left open. The germline V gene gives CDR1 as MNHNS and CDR2 as SASEGT. Measured from the cysteine to the phenylalanine, the CDR3 is 12 residues long. Only the CDR3 region is kept as DNA, spanning 36 bases read in frame from base 1. The V end loses 4 bases and the J end loses 3 bases, and a stretch of 7 bases separates them.